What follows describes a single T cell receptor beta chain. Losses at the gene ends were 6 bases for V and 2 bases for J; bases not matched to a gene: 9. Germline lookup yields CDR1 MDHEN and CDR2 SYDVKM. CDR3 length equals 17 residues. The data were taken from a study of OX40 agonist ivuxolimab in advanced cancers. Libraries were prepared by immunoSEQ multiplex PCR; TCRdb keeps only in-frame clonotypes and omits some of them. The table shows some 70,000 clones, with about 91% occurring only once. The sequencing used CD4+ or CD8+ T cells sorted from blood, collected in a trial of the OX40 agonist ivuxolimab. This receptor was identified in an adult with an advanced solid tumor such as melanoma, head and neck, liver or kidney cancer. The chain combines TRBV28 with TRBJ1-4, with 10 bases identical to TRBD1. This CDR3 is CASRTTGGLGTNEKLFF. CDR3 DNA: TGTGCCAGCAGAACGACAGGGGGCTTAGGCACTAATGAAAAACTGTTTTTT.